This T cell receptor (beta chain) originates from a study of blood T cell repertoires in COVID-19. Study as a whole: Acute and convalescent COVID-19 specimens originated in the United States, Italy and Spain. T cells, B-cell-depleted T cells, or PBMCs supplied cDNA or gDNA.

Per germline, CDR1 MNHNS and CDR2 SASEGT. The CDR3 length is 17 residues. Trimming removed 4 bases from V and 0 bases from J, with 16 bases in between. Seattle enrolled patients during active infection and tracked them longitudinally. Original analysis: For nucleated cells, counts were estimated from reference gene primer amplification. Sequenced by immunoSEQ multiplex PCR; TCRdb stores in-frame clones only, minus some. The D gene and trimming were derived from the DNA, and the V and J assignments and clone size from that table. Among about 410,000 clones, approximately 89% were seen once, and the ten largest hold less than 2%.

The material sequenced was peripheral blood. The genes are TRBV6-1 and TRBJ1-3; a possible D gene is TRBD1 (5 bases). The sequence was obtained from a woman between 35 and 50 years old with COVID-19, enrolled during active disease. This chain's CDR3 is CASSAAGLTYSGNTIYF. The CDR3 region has the DNA TGTGCCAGCAGTGCCGCGGGGCTTACCTACTCTGGAAACACCATATATTTT.